A selection of T cell receptor beta chains follows, all from one sample in a study of cytomegalovirus exposure and HLA in healthy donors. Sequencing used immunoSEQ multiplex PCR; TCRdb keeps in-frame clones, though not all of them. The sample has around 65,000 clones; approximately 72% are singletons. The specimen was PBMCs. The receptors were gathered from a woman younger than 45 in good health and CMV-seropositive. CDR3s include the opening cysteine and the closing phenylalanine or tryptophan.

TRBV7-9,TRBJ1-4,CASRPPGQPNEKLFF
TRBV4-3,TRBJ2-7,CASSQARFGEQYF
TRBV27,TRBJ1-5,CASSPLSGGQPQHF
TRBV7-9,TRBJ2-3,CASSLASGTWLDTQYF
TRBV14,TRBJ2-2,CASSQLSTVYTGELFF
TRBV6-1,TRBJ1-1,CASSRMGGTEAFF
TRBV7-2,TRBJ2-7,CASSLVGGGLAYEQYF
TRBV29-1,TRBJ2-7,CSVEDRTSASYEQYF
TRBV7-9,TRBJ2-3,CASSLVVTADTQYF
TRBV30,TRBJ1-2,CAWRTGGARLGNYGYTF
TRBV6-1,TRBJ2-7,CASSTSGRAEQYF
TRBV10-3,TRBJ2-5,CAISRRQAALWEQYF
TRBV2,TRBJ2-1,CASTGQGDNEQFF
TRBV7-6,TRBJ2-3,CASSRGQYTDTQYF
TRBV5-1,TRBJ2-2,CASSGTGTGELFF
TRBV28,TRBJ1-1,CVTCLNTEAFF
TRBV28,TRBJ1-4,CASSLGTGVAMGKLFF
TRBV28,TRBJ1-2,CASSLSLSGGYTF
TRBV7-9,TRBJ2-1,CASSGRSGVDEQFF
TRBV7-2,TRBJ1-4,CASSFGQVNEKLFF
TRBV7-9,TRBJ1-2,CASSRGTDNYGYTF
TRBV4-1,TRBJ2-5,CASSQEGGRGETQYF
TRBV5-1,TRBJ2-1,CASSPGVVGGRYNEQFF
TRBV10-3,TRBJ1-2,CAISEGRERSGYTF
TRBV30,TRBJ1-5,CAWSFRGNQPQHF
TRBV7-2,TRBJ2-4,CASSLVGSSGQVAKNIQYF
TRBV2,TRBJ1-2,CASSEARGQGALANYGYTF
TRBV9,TRBJ1-1,CASSPWGGSTEAFF
TRBV7-2,TRBJ2-1,CASSPWFSGMSYNEQFF
TRBV7-2,TRBJ1-1,CASSLYRNTEAFF
TRBV19,TRBJ1-6,CASSIDRGNNSPLHF
TRBV6-5,TRBJ1-6,CASSYPNSPLHF
TRBV5-6,TRBJ2-1,CASSLRQGRGYNEQFF
TRBV10-1,TRBJ2-1,CASSEEAGGYNEQFF
TRBV5-1,TRBJ2-5,CASSLQGQGEETQYF
TRBV18,TRBJ2-1,CASSPPRAGLADLRYNEQFF
TRBV6-1,TRBJ2-3,CASRGIADTQYF
TRBV6-5,TRBJ2-5,CASSWGRIGETQYF
TRBV29-1,TRBJ2-5,CSVVQGAGKTQYF
TRBV5-1,TRBJ1-2,CASSRGGGYTF
TRBV19,TRBJ2-7,CATADTAYEQYF